This entry lists 32 T cell receptor beta chains sequenced from one sample in a study of blood T cell repertoires in COVID-19. Only in-frame clones appear in the TCRdb table, and some are missing; sequencing was by immunoSEQ multiplex PCR. The sample yields over 110,000 clones, over 75% seen once. Sequencing was done on a sample of PBMCs or T cells enriched from blood (not recorded which). The receptors originated from a man aged 45 to 65 in a cohort exposed to, infected with or recovered from COVID-19 (not recorded which).

With regard to this clone: The sample has other DNA sequences that encode this CDR3 too. The rearrangement links TRBV4-2 to TRBJ2-1; 9 nucleotides agree with TRBD2. This CDR3 is 16 amino acids long. Germline CDR1 and CDR2: LGHNA and YNFKEQ. V was pared by 0 bases and J by 3 bases, with 3 bases of the junction left unmatched. The CDR3 region has the DNA TGTGCCAGCAGCCAAGAGGGGACTAGCAGCTACAATGAGCAGTTCTTC. Translated: CASSQEGTSSYNEQFF.

CDR3 DNA sequence: TGTGCCAGCAGCCAAGATAGGGAAACTAGTCATTCGCAGTATTTT. Its translation is CASSQDRETSHSQYF. The chain employs TRBV3-1 (or the pseudogene TRBV3-2) and TRBJ2-3, with D possibly TRBD2 on 5 matching bases. Germline V gives CDR1 LGHDT, CDR2 YNNKEL (reference sequence). The CDR3 contains 15 residues. The V end was cut by 0 bases, the J end by 10 bases, with 17 bases between.

The chain couples TRBV29-1 to TRBJ1-2, with 7 positions matching TRBD1. This CDR3 comprises 13 residues. CDR1 and CDR2 (germline): SQVTM, ANQGSEA. V was clipped by 6 bases and J by 4 bases; unmatched bases: 8. The DNA for the CDR3 is TGCAGCGTGGCCAAACAGGGGATCTATGGCTACACCTTC. Protein sequence: CSVAKQGIYGYTF.

This rearrangement joins TRBV3-1 (or the pseudogene TRBV3-2) to TRBJ2-1; 8 bases match TRBD2. J was trimmed by 6 bases and V by 4 bases; bases with no gene match: 14. Germline V gives CDR1 LGHDT, CDR2 YNNKEL (reference sequence). The CDR3 runs to 17 residues. The CDR3 region has the DNA TGTGCCAGCAGCCTCAAACCGGGACTAGGGGCTAGCAATGAGCAGTTCTTC. It encodes CASSLKPGLGASNEQFF.

V usage is TRBV3-1 (or the pseudogene TRBV3-2) and J usage is TRBJ2-1; 11 nucleotides line up with TRBD2. Germline V CDR1 and CDR2: LGHDT, YNNKEL (reference sequence). There are 14 residues in the CDR3. The junction had 5 bases not matched to a gene; V was cut back by 4 bases and J by 9 bases. DNA of the CDR3: TGTGCCAGCAGCCTCTTAGCGGGAGGGGGTGAGCAGTTCTTC. It specifies CASSLLAGGGEQFF.

This clone was seen once. The chain links TRBV10-2 to TRBJ2-7; 11 bases align to TRBD2. The J segment lost 1 base and the V segment lost 8 bases, leaving 7 bases of the junction unmatched. CDR3 length: 15 amino acids. Germline-derived CDR1 and CDR2 are WSHSY and SAAADI. DNA for the CDR3: TGCGCCAGCGTAGTAGCGGGAGGGGAGTCCTACGAGCAGTACTTC. It is translated as CASVVAGGESYEQYF.

V usage is TRBV9 and J usage is TRBJ1-4; 7 nucleotides line up with TRBD1. CDR1 and CDR2 from the germline V gene are SGDLS and YYNGEE. This CDR3 has 15 residues. The V gene end was trimmed by 0 bases and the J gene end by 5 bases; junction bases not matched to a gene: 4. CDR3 residues: CASSVGGQLNEKLFF. For the CDR3, the DNA is TGTGCCAGCAGCGTAGGGGGACAGCTAAATGAAAAACTGTTTTTT.

The chain has TRBV7-2 and TRBJ2-5, with TRBD2 matching over 10 bases. In germline, CDR1 is SGHTA, CDR2 FQGNSA. This CDR3 is 16 amino acids long. V shed 3 bases and J 5 bases; nucleotides not matched to a gene: 9. CDR3 in DNA: TGTGCCAGCAGCTTCAGACTAGTAGCGGGGGGTGAGACCCAGTACTTC. This gives the protein CASSFRLVAGGETQYF.

The chain is built from TRBV7-2 and TRBJ2-3; D may be TRBD2 (6 bases). Germline V CDR1 and CDR2: SGHTA, FQGNSA. The germline V and J ends were trimmed by 2 bases and 0 bases, with 12 bases remaining between them. The CDR3 consists of 16 residues. CDR3 nucleotides: TGTGCCAGCAGCTTAATGGGACTCACTAGCACAGATACGCAGTATTTT. Translation: CASSLMGLTSTDTQYF.

The gene calls are TRBV4-1 and TRBJ1-6, with 9 bases matching TRBD1. Germline loops: CDR1 MGHRA, CDR2 YSYEKL. Unmatched junction bases numbered 4, after V lost 1 base and J lost 9 bases. The CDR3 spans 15 residues. Written as DNA, the CDR3 is TGCGCCAGCAGCCAAGGGGGGACAGGGACTTCACCCCTCCACTTT. It is translated as CASSQGGTGTSPLHF.

Only one count was recorded for this clone. V gene TRBV5-6 combines with J gene TRBJ2-3; D is perhaps TRBD2 (6 bases). This CDR3 region has 14 residues. Germline lookup yields CDR1 SGHDT and CDR2 YYEEEE. V was trimmed by 1 base and J by 5 bases, leaving 11 bases between them. The CDR3: CASSLSEGVDTQYF. Here the CDR3 DNA reads TGTGCCAGCAGCTTGTCGGAGGGTGTAGATACGCAGTATTTT.

This chain joins TRBV19 and TRBJ2-1, with D perhaps TRBD2 (6 bases). In germline, CDR1 is LNHDA, CDR2 SQIVND (reference sequence). With 6 bases removed from V and 10 bases from J, the gap between germline ends came to 10 bases. CDR3 length equals 11 residues. CDR3: CASRSRGEQFF. The CDR3 DNA follows: TGTGCCAGTAGATCACGGGGGGAGCAGTTCTTC.

The chain combines TRBV5-1 with TRBJ2-5; TRBD2 matches at 14 bases. After removal of 4 bases from V and 2 bases from J, the junction contained 4 bases not matched to a gene. Looked up from germline, CDR1 is SGHRS and CDR2 is YFSETQ. The CDR3 length is 16 residues. The CDR3 region is CASSAGTSGSQETQYF. In DNA, the CDR3 is TGCGCCAGCAGCGCGGGGACTAGCGGGAGTCAAGAGACCCAGTACTTC.

The rearrangement joins TRBV12-3 or TRBV12-4 to TRBJ1-3, with TRBD1 as a possible D gene (6 bases). The V and J ends lost 5 bases and 4 bases respectively, with 9 bases between them. The CDR3 totals 13 residues. The DNA for the CDR3 is TGTGCCAGCAGTACAGGGCTGGGAAACACCATATATTTT. The encoded protein is CASSTGLGNTIYF.

The chain employs TRBV10-1 and TRBJ1-1, with D perhaps TRBD1 (6 bases). Trimming removed 3 bases from V and 5 bases from J, with 10 bases in between. Germline CDR1 reads WNHNN; CDR2 reads SYGVQD (reference sequence). The CDR3 is 13 amino acids. The CDR3 protein is CASSEQGNTEAFF. Written as DNA, the CDR3 is TGCGCCAGCAGTGAACAGGGTAATACTGAAGCTTTCTTT.

This chain uses TRBV5-6 with TRBJ1-1; unclear D gene. The germline gives CDR1 SGHDT, CDR2 YYEEEE. CDR3 size: 13 residues. Trimming took 0 bases from V and 3 from J, leaving 6 bases between them. The chain's CDR3 is CASSLAGDTEAFF. The CDR3 DNA follows: TGTGCCAGCAGCTTGGCCGGGGACACTGAAGCTTTCTTT.

V usage is TRBV10-3 and J usage is TRBJ2-1, with D perhaps matching TRBD1 (6 bases). This CDR3 has 15 amino acids. The V end lost 3 bases, the J end lost 7 bases, and 16 bases lay between the germline ends. Germline values: CDR1 ENHRY, CDR2 SYGVKD. Written as DNA, the CDR3 is TGTGCCATCAGTGAATTGCAGGGGCCGTGGAATGAGCAGTTCTTC. Protein: CAISELQGPWNEQFF.

This sequence joins TRBV5-4 and TRBJ1-2; 7 nucleotides match TRBD1. Trimming at V came to 0 bases and at J to 4 bases, leaving 6 bases not matched to a gene. This CDR3 comprises 15 residues. Germline assignment: CDR1 SGHNT and CDR2 YYREEE (reference sequence). The CDR3 bases are TGTGCCAGCAGCTTGGGGGGGACAGTCGTCTATGGCTACACCTTC. Its protein product is CASSLGGTVVYGYTF.

The genes are TRBV6-5 and TRBJ1-5, with TRBD1 matching over 7 bases. CDR1 MNHEY and CDR2 SVGAGI come from the germline V gene. The V and J ends lost 6 bases and 0 bases, in that order; junction bases with no gene match: 5. The CDR3 has 15 amino acids. The CDR3 spells CASRPTGTSNQPQHF. DNA for the CDR3: TGTGCCAGCAGACCGACAGGGACTAGCAATCAGCCCCAGCATTTT.

This clone was found a few times. CDR3 sequence (DNA): TGTGCCAGCAGTTTCCCCATGACTAGTCCCGCTTTCCACAATGAGCAGTTCTTC. Translating it yields CASSFPMTSPAFHNEQFF. The chain has TRBV28 and TRBJ2-1, with D maybe TRBD2 (6 bases). The CDR3 totals 18 residues. V was clipped by 3 bases and J by 5 bases, with 23 bases between them. Germline assignment: CDR1 MDHEN and CDR2 SYDVKM.

J is TRBJ1-2 and V is TRBV2; perhaps TRBD1 as D (6 bases). The CDR3 has 12 amino acids. Germline CDR1 SNHLY, CDR2 FYNNEI. Trimming left V 8 bases short and J 4 bases short, with 11 bases between. The CDR3 spells CASGGTTYGYTF. CDR3 bases: TGTGCCAGCGGGGGCACCACCTATGGCTACACCTTC.

V gene TRBV7-2 combines with J gene TRBJ2-1; D is perhaps TRBD1 (5 bases). CDR3 length: 14 amino acids. Germline CDR1 SGHTA, CDR2 FQGNSA. V lost 1 base to trimming and J lost 9 bases, with 13 bases between them. CDR3 residues: CASSLGQGRAEQFF. The CDR3 region has the DNA TGTGCCAGCAGCTTAGGCCAGGGAAGGGCTGAGCAGTTCTTC. Filled out from reference TRBV7-2 and TRBJ2-1, the complete variable domain reads GAGVSQSPSNKVTEKGKDVELRCDPISGHTALYWYRQSLGQGLEFLIYFQGNSAPDKSGLPSDRFSAERTGGSVSTLTIQRTQQEDSAVYLCASSLGQGRAEQFFGPGTRLTVL.

The chain recombines TRBV9 with TRBJ2-5, with a possible D match to TRBD2 (6 bases). Trimming took off 0 bases at V and 0 bases at J, with 9 bases between the two ends. Germline values: CDR1 SGDLS, CDR2 YYNGEE. CDR3 length: 15 residues. This CDR3 is CASSVGGVYQETQYF. The CDR3 bases are TGTGCCAGCAGCGTAGGCGGGGTGTACCAAGAGACCCAGTACTTC.

The CDR3 coding sequence is TGCGCCAGCAGCCCCTCCGGGACAGCCTACGAGCAGTACTTC. This sequence encodes CASSPSGTAYEQYF. V gene TRBV4-3 combines with J gene TRBJ2-7; TRBD1 matches at 7 bases. The trim removed 4 bases at V and 2 bases at J, leaving 5 bases unmatched. This CDR3 comprises 14 residues. The germline CDR1 and CDR2 sequences are LGHNA and YSLEER.

This chain joins TRBV5-6 and TRBJ1-5; D call uncertain. CDR3 length: 14 amino acids. Germline V CDR1 and CDR2: SGHDT, YYEEEE. Trimming took off 0 bases at V and 3 bases at J, with 7 bases between the two ends. CDR3 region: CASSLGQFNQPQHF. The CDR3 nucleotides read TGTGCCAGCAGCTTGGGGCAGTTCAATCAGCCCCAGCATTTT.

This chain connects TRBV30 to TRBJ1-1; the D is unclear. The V and J ends lost 1 base and 1 base respectively, with 4 bases between them. The CDR3 runs 12 residues. The V gene's germline CDR1 is GTSNPN and CDR2 SVGIG (reference sequence). The CDR3 DNA reads as TGTGCCTGGAGTGCAGGGAACACTGAAGCTTTCTTT. The encoded protein is CAWSAGNTEAFF.

The chain uses TRBV10-1 and TRBJ1-5; D possibly corresponds to TRBD1 (5 bases). The CDR3 has 13 amino acids. Germline CDR1 is WNHNN and CDR2 is SYGVQD (reference sequence). V shed 3 bases and J shed 7 bases, with 10 bases lying between them. DNA for the CDR3: TGCGCCAGCAGTGAAAGCAGGGAACAGCCCCAGCATTTT. Encoded protein: CASSESREQPQHF.

The genes are TRBV28 and TRBJ2-6, with 7 bases fitting TRBD1. The J segment lost 0 bases and the V segment lost 4 bases, leaving 6 bases of the junction unmatched. This CDR3 contains 17 residues. Germline V gene data show CDR1 as MDHEN and CDR2 as SYDVKM. CDR3 nucleotides: TGTGCCAGCAGTTCCCGACAGGGTCGCTCTGGGGCCAACGTCCTGACTTTC. This encodes CASSSRQGRSGANVLTF.

This clone was counted only a few times. The chain joins TRBV27 to TRBJ1-3; possibly TRBD1 for D (5 bases). The germline V gene has CDR1 MNHEY and CDR2 SMNVEV (reference sequence). With 6 bases removed from V and 3 bases from J, the gap between germline ends came to 15 bases. CDR3 length equals 15 residues. CDR3 protein: CASSDAWGGGNTIYF. CDR3 nucleotide sequence: TGTGCCAGCAGCGATGCTTGGGGCGGTGGAAACACCATATATTTT.

The chain has TRBV18 and TRBJ1-2; a weak D match, TRBD1 (5 bases). The CDR3 is 15 residues long. Deletions cut 2 bases from V and 4 bases from J, with 14 bases between. From germline, CDR1 is KGHSH and CDR2 LQKENI. CDR3 sequence reads: CASSPRRGYTYGYTF. The CDR3 DNA reads TGTGCCAGCTCACCAAGAAGGGGATATACCTATGGCTACACCTTC.

The rearrangement uses TRBV9 and TRBJ2-7; 9 positions agree with TRBD1. The germline V gene has CDR1 SGDLS and CDR2 YYNGEE. CDR3 length: 15 residues. With 3 bases clipped from V and 5 bases from J, the junction kept 9 bases outside the gene matches. The CDR3 DNA sequence: TGTGCCAGCAGCGACTCCGGGACAGGGAGTCACGAGCAGTACTTC. Protein: CASSDSGTGSHEQYF.

The chain has TRBV28 and TRBJ2-2; the D gene is possibly TRBD2 (8 bases). The V end was cut by 6 bases, the J end by 0 bases, with 20 bases between. Germline V gene sequence: CDR1 MDHEN, CDR2 SYDVKM. The CDR3 spans 18 residues. The CDR3 region is CASSPGRGPVPNTGELFF. The CDR3 DNA reads TGTGCCAGCAGCCCCGGGAGGGGGCCCGTGCCGAACACCGGGGAGCTGTTTTTT.